These 6 T cell receptor beta chains were sequenced from one sample in a study of control samples from healthy donors and cancer patients. Assay: immunoSEQ multiplex PCR; the TCRdb copy retains only in-frame clones and omits some. The sample has some 170,000 clones, roughly 95% seen once. Sample: blood. The source of these receptors is a woman aged 25 to 39 in good health.

The chain uses TRBV5-1 and TRBJ2-1; D remains unclear. The CDR3 runs 12 residues. Germline CDR1 SGHRS, CDR2 YFSETQ. V was cut by 0 bases and J by 13 bases, with 11 bases left in between. CDR3 loop: CASSLVGLEQFF. The CDR3 nucleotides are TGCGCCAGCAGCTTGGTTGGCCTTGAACAGTTCTTC.

The rearrangement links TRBV10-3 to TRBJ2-7; no clear D. The V gene's germline CDR1 is ENHRY and CDR2 SYGVKD. Trimming took off 2 bases at V and 0 bases at J, with 20 bases between the two ends. CDR3 length equals 18 residues. The CDR3 loop reads CAISEIWVSTADSYEQYF. CDR3 coding DNA: TGTGCCATCAGTGAGATTTGGGTGAGTACAGCCGACTCCTACGAGCAGTACTTC.

J is TRBJ2-1 and V is TRBV5-5; TRBD2 matches at 7 bases. The CDR3 runs 15 residues. CDR1 and CDR2 (germline): SGHKS, YYEKEE (reference sequence). The trim removed 1 base at V and 2 bases at J, leaving 3 bases unmatched. The CDR3 DNA reads as TGTGCCAGCAGCTTGTCTGGGAGGGCCTACAATGAGCAGTTCTTC. Its translation is CASSLSGRAYNEQFF.

This clone has a single count. This chain uses TRBV5-1 with TRBJ2-7; 7 nucleotides match TRBD1. Germline lookup yields CDR1 SGHRS and CDR2 YFSETQ. CDR3 length equals 13 residues. Unmatched junction bases numbered 6, after V lost 4 bases and J lost 5 bases. CDR3 sequence (DNA): TGCGCCAGCAGCAGAACAACAGGGGACGAGCAGTACTTC. The encoded protein is CASSRTTGDEQYF.

The CDR3 reads CASSEAGGTVQNEQFF. The CDR3 DNA reads as TGTGCCAGCAGTGAAGCGGGGGGTACCGTGCAAAATGAGCAGTTCTTC. The J gene is TRBJ2-1, the V gene TRBV2; D might be TRBD2 (6 bases). The V gene lost 0 bases and the J gene lost 7 bases, with 16 bases spanning the gap. The CDR3 loop spans 16 amino acids. In germline, CDR1 is SNHLY, CDR2 FYNNEI.

This sequence joins TRBV5-1 and TRBJ2-1; D is unclear. Between the trimmed V and J ends, which lost 1 base and 0 bases, there was a span of 8 bases. CDR3 length: 15 amino acids. Looked up from germline, CDR1 is SGHRS and CDR2 is YFSETQ. CDR3 amino acids: CASSLRVSSYNEQFF. CDR3 DNA: TGCGCCAGCAGCTTGCGGGTAAGCTCCTACAATGAGCAGTTCTTC.